Listed below are T cell receptor beta chains from one sample, sequenced in a study of beta chain features in type 1 diabetes. TCRdb's copy holds only in-frame clones and misses some; the assay was immunoSEQ multiplex PCR. The data hold about 250,000 clones, with 11% to 15% observed a single time. Sequenced sample: naive CD4+ T cells from blood. These receptors were collected from a middle-aged woman in good health. Each CDR3 is given without its conserved first and last residue. Expanded clones get a size class; other rows say once, few or many, or leave the size out.

>TRBJ2-2|TRBV4-3|few
ASSQEWALAGGTGELF
>TRBJ1-1|TRBV7-2|NA
ASSSGQLNTEAF
>TRBJ2-3|TRBV2|NA
ASLVQTGTDTQY
>TRBJ2-1|TRBV4-1|few
ASSHAQGEPSSYNEQF
>TRBJ2-6|TRBV18|few
AGASSGANVLT
>TRBJ1-2|TRBV6-5|NA
ASSYRGGNYGYT
>TRBJ2-5|TRBV6-5|NA
ASSYSRGGGRETQY
>TRBJ2-7|TRBV7-2|few
ASSLDRTAIYEQY
>TRBJ2-3|TRBV28|few
ASSLLAATQY
>TRBJ1-1|TRBV6-1|few
ASSGMTGSEAF
>TRBJ2-2|TRBV6-5|NA
ASRIPGGTGELF
>TRBJ2-1|TRBV5-1|many
ASRTGLGNEQF
>TRBJ2-7|TRBV7-6|NA
ATVASGGLYEQY
>TRBJ2-3|TRBV5-1|few
ASSLDVAGRTDTQY
>TRBJ2-3|TRBV18|once
ASSPKGSGGRTDTQY
>TRBJ1-1|TRBV7-2|NA
ASSLGWAGVPF
>TRBJ1-1|TRBV5-1|few
ASSLTGGDTEAF
>TRBJ2-1|TRBV2|NA
ASRPGPPHLAGGGNEQF
>TRBJ2-1|TRBV29-1|few
SVDRGRSYNEQF
>TRBJ2-7|TRBV6-5|few
ASLLGRSYEQY
>TRBJ2-7|TRBV7-9|NA
ASSPGDRVNEQY
>TRBJ1-6|TRBV7-9|many
ASETGTGDSPLH
>TRBJ2-3|TRBV12-5|few
ASGRATHTQY
>TRBJ2-3|TRBV5-1|few
ASSFTWRAEGDTQY
>TRBJ1-5|TRBV27|NA
ASSPRRGQPQH
>TRBJ1-2|TRBV6-5|few
ASSPALGGRYT
>TRBJ2-7|TRBV6-5|NA
ASSSTGESYEQY
>TRBJ2-2|TRBV7-9|few
ASSLAPAGELF
>TRBJ1-5|TRBV5-6|NA
ASSFAGPNQPQH
>TRBJ1-3|TRBV18|NA
ASRASGNSGNTIY
>TRBJ1-6|TRBV19|few
ASRIQGADSPLH
>TRBJ2-2|TRBV9|once
ASSRGGIDTGELF
>TRBJ2-5|TRBV6-5|few
ASSYSTGDQETQY
>TRBJ2-2|TRBV28|few
ASSEPPAGGGELF
>TRBJ1-1|TRBV18|few
ASSPRDRAAEAF
>TRBJ1-2|TRBV4-3|NA
ASSQGDRVGYGYT
>TRBJ2-1|TRBV11-2|few
ASSQLRDRSIREQF
>TRBJ2-1|TRBV14|few
ASSQVQGPLGEQF
>TRBJ2-2|TRBV5-1|NA
ASSPDIGELF
>TRBJ2-7|TRBV2|few
ASREDRTGIQQY
>TRBJ1-5|TRBV2|NA
ASSPTRVSGQPQH
>TRBJ2-3|TRBV28|NA
ASITGGSTDTQY
>TRBJ2-3|TRBV5-1|NA
ASRSRDRVTDTQY
>TRBJ1-2|TRBV9|NA
ASSVGTGGNYGYT
>TRBJ2-5|TRBV18|NA
ASSLRSPYVEQY
>TRBJ1-5|TRBV5-6|few
ASSFRGVGNQPQH
>TRBJ2-1|TRBV11-2|NA
ASSLGTRGANEQF